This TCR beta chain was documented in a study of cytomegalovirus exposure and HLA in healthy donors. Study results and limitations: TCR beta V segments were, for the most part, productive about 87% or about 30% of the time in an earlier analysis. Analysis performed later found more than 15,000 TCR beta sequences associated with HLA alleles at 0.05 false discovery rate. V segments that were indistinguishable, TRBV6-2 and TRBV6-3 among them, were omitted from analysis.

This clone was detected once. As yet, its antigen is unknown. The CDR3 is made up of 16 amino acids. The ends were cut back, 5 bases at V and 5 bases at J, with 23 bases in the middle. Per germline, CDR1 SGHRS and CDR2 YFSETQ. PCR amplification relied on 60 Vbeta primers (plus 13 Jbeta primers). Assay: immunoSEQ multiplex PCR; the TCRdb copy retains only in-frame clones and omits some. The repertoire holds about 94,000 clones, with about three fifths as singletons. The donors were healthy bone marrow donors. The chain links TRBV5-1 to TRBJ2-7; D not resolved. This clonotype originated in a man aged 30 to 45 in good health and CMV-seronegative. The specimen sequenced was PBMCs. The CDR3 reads CASRYLVSSGSDEQYF. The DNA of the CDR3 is TGCGCCAGCAGGTATTTGGTGTCCTCCGGTTCCGACGAGCAGTACTTC.